Reported below is one T cell receptor beta chain. This sample is part of a study of blood T cell repertoires in COVID-19. Whole-study context: Acute and convalescent COVID-19 samples came from the United States, Italy and Spain. In each case, the material was cDNA or gDNA derived from T cells, B-cell-depleted T cells, or PBMCs.

Per the original methods: Quantification of nucleated cells was approximated via reference gene primer amplification. Libraries were prepared by immunoSEQ multiplex PCR; TCRdb keeps only in-frame clonotypes and omits some of them. That table furnishes V, J and clone size, whereas the DNA furnished D and trimming. The data contain around 300,000 clones, around 80% of them seen just once; the ten biggest clones take up around 3%. This CDR3 is built from 12 residues. In germline, CDR1 is MNHEY, CDR2 SVGAGI. V lost 4 bases to trimming and J lost 10 bases, with 11 bases between them. This chain joins TRBV6-5 and TRBJ2-1; D is ambiguous. This sequence was found in a man aged 25 to 40 with active or convalescent COVID-19. Sequencing input: peripheral blood. The CDR3 DNA is TGTGCCAGCAGTTTTGGCGCCGGGGAGCAGTTCTTC. Residues: CASSFGAGEQFF.